This entry concerns a single T cell receptor (beta chain). Its cognate antigen is unknown. These data belong to a study of Ad26.COV2.S vaccination and SARS-CoV-2 variants. Treatment meaning: around 19 received Ad26.COV2.S at low or high dose, single or two shots; 5 received placebo; per-sample allocation not given. Following the first vaccine or placebo injection, samples were taken on day 63. This CDR3 has 17 residues. V was shortened by 7 bases and J by 1 base, with 23 bases between the two germline ends. Per the germline V gene, CDR1 is SGHTA and CDR2 is FQGNSA. Study-level results: Placebo recipients trailed vaccine recipients in spike-specific TCR breadth. Once vaccination had occurred, spike-specific CD8+ and CD4+ T cell responses reportedly showed substantial breadth.

Sequencing used immunoSEQ multiplex PCR; TCRdb keeps in-frame clones, though not all of them. The data contain about 350,000 clones, about 87% of them singletons. This receptor was taken from a person between 18 and 59 years old who received the Ad26.COV2.S COVID-19 vaccine or a placebo. Specimen: peripheral blood, collected in a trial of Ad26.COV2.S vaccine versus placebo. The J gene is TRBJ2-7, the V gene TRBV7-2; D remains ambiguous. The CDR3 sequence: CASKRVGGTLGSYEQYF. The CDR3 DNA is TGTGCCAGCAAGAGAGTAGGTGGAACTTTAGGGTCCTACGAGCAGTACTTC.